Here is one T cell receptor beta chain with its context. Sequencing was performed with immunoSEQ multiplex PCR; in TCRdb, only in-frame clones are kept and a portion is missing. The repertoire includes about 60,000 clones, 65% to 90% of them detected once, and about 0.75% sits in the top ten. This entry belongs to a study of OX40 agonist ivuxolimab in advanced cancers. The V gene end was trimmed by 4 bases and the J gene end by 1 base; junction bases not matched to a gene: 9. There are 18 residues in the CDR3. The germline V gene has CDR1 SGHRS and CDR2 YFSETQ. The starting material was CD4+ or CD8+ T cells sorted from blood, obtained in a trial of the OX40 agonist ivuxolimab. The chain uses TRBV5-1 and TRBJ2-3, with 13 positions matching TRBD2. This receptor was obtained from an adult with an advanced solid tumor such as melanoma, head and neck, liver or kidney cancer. Here the CDR3 reads CASSITSGGAGRTDTQYF. CDR3 sequence (DNA): TGCGCCAGCAGCATTACTAGCGGGGGGGCAGGGCGCACAGATACGCAGTATTTT.